The 22 T cell receptor beta chains below come from one sample, sequenced in a study of T-cell reconstitution after alpha-beta-depleted transplantation in children. Unique molecular identifiers were used in preparing the TCRbeta library. MiXCR was run by TCRdb on the PCR reads, yielding one entry per CDR3 protein. The repertoire holds 250,000 to 300,000 distinct CDR3 sequences, roughly 9.1% seen once, with just under 7.5% in the top ten. Sequencing was performed on PBMCs, taken before TCRalphabeta/CD19-depleted stem cell transplant. These TCRs come from a boy younger than two with acute myeloid leukemia, due to receive a stem cell transplant.

This clonotype was detected only a few times. The rearrangement links TRBV11-1 to TRBJ2-1; the D gene is possibly TRBD2 (6 bases). Looked up from germline, CDR1 is SGHAT and CDR2 is FQDESV (reference sequence). V lost 6 bases and J lost 3, with 18 bases in between. This CDR3 comprises 16 residues. CDR3 sequence: CASRGPYAGFYNEQFF. DNA for the CDR3: TGTGCCAGCAGAGGCCCCTACGCGGGGTTCTACAATGAGCAGTTCTTC.

In this sample, this clonotype turned up many times. The chain combines TRBV6-2 or TRBV6-3 with TRBJ2-4, with TRBD1 matching over 7 bases. This CDR3 region has 15 residues. Germline V gene sequence: CDR1 MNHEY, CDR2 SVGEGT. Trimming at V came to 6 bases and at J to 0 bases, leaving 5 bases not matched to a gene. The DNA of the CDR3 is TGTGCCAGCAGCCGAGGGACAGTAGCCAAAAACATTCAGTACTTC. Its translation: CASSRGTVAKNIQYF.

This clonotype showed up many times. V is TRBV20-1 and J is TRBJ2-1, with TRBD2 matching over 8 bases. The CDR3 contains 15 residues. Trimming removed 5 bases from V and 5 bases from J; junction bases left unmatched: 11. Germline V gene data show CDR1 as DFQATT and CDR2 as SNEGSKA (reference sequence). The CDR3 DNA reads as TGCAGTGCTGCGCGACTGGGCGGGAGGAACAATGAGCAGTTCTTC. This codes for CSAARLGGRNNEQFF.

In the case of this clonotype: One base away lies a much larger clone, so this may be a sequencing read error. The chain links TRBV12-3 or TRBV12-4 to TRBJ2-7; no firm D call. V lost 5 bases and J lost 0, with 8 bases in between. The CDR3 sequence is 13 residues long. The CDR3 protein is CASSISSSYEQYF. CDR3 bases: TGTGCCAGCAGTATCAGTAGCTCCTACGAGCAGTACTTC.

Only a few counts were recorded for this clonotype. The chain links TRBV28 to TRBJ2-3, with 8 nucleotides matching TRBD2. Germline values: CDR1 MDHEN, CDR2 SYDVKM. V was pared by 7 bases and J by 5 bases, with 8 bases of the junction left unmatched. CDR3 length: 14 residues. CDR3 sequence reads: CASTLGGAGDTQYF. The CDR3 coding sequence is TGTGCCAGCACCCTCGGGGGGGCGGGAGATACGCAGTATTTT.

V and J are TRBV19 and TRBJ2-1; no clear D gene. Trimming took off 5 bases at V and 8 bases at J, with 10 bases between the two ends. CDR3 size: 12 residues. Germline CDR1 and CDR2: LNHDA and SQIVND (reference sequence). The CDR3 is CASSPAKDEQFF. CDR3 bases: TGTGCCAGTAGTCCAGCTAAAGATGAGCAGTTCTTC. The full variable domain, its missing parts supplied by reference TRBV19 and TRBJ2-1, is DGGITQSPKYLFRKEGQNVTLSCEQNLNHDAMYWYRQDPGQGLRLIYYSQIVNDFQKGDIAEGYSVSREKKESFPLTVTSAQKNPTAFYLCASSPAKDEQFFGPGTRLTVL.

This clonotype was seen at least ten times. This chain uses TRBV7-2 with TRBJ2-1; 13 nucleotides line up with TRBD2. Germline V gives CDR1 SGHTA, CDR2 FQGNSA. V lost 0 bases, J lost 7 bases, and 12 bases stayed unmatched. The CDR3 spans 19 residues. The CDR3 protein is CASSLAIVSGTSGTNEQFF. Written as DNA, the CDR3 is TGTGCCAGCAGCTTAGCGATTGTATCCGGGACTAGCGGGACGAATGAGCAGTTCTTC.

As concerns this clonotype: This sequence may be a read error, since a much larger clone differs from it by one base. The rearrangement uses TRBV20-1 and TRBJ2-3; 12 nucleotides align to TRBD1. This CDR3 spans 14 amino acids. Germline CDR1 DFQATT, CDR2 SNEGSKA (reference sequence). The junction had 6 bases not matched to a gene; V was cut back by 2 bases and J by 9 bases. The chain's CDR3 is CSARIGDRGRTQYF. The CDR3 DNA follows: TGCAGTGCTAGAATCGGGGACAGGGGGCGGACGCAGTATTTT.

The sample holds many counts of this clonotype. The rearrangement joins TRBV10-3 to TRBJ2-1; TRBD1 is a possible D gene (6 bases). CDR1 is ENHRY and CDR2 is SYGVKD in the germline V gene. Trimming took off 0 bases at V and 0 bases at J, with 9 bases between the two ends. The CDR3 spans 16 residues. The DNA of the CDR3 is TGTGCCATCAGTGAGTCGGGGGCCAGCTCCTACAATGAGCAGTTCTTC. This translates into CAISESGASSYNEQFF.

This clonotype was picked up many times. The chain links TRBV4-2 to TRBJ1-3; D is uncertain. Between the trimmed V and J ends, which lost 6 bases and 0 bases, there was a span of 6 bases. The length of the CDR3 is 13 residues. Germline V gene sequence: CDR1 LGHNA, CDR2 YNFKEQ. CDR3: CASRQDSGNTIYF. CDR3 sequence (DNA): TGTGCCAGCAGGCAGGACTCTGGAAACACCATATATTTT.

This clonotype was recorded many times. The J gene is TRBJ2-3, the V gene TRBV6-2 or TRBV6-3; D possibly corresponds to TRBD2 (5 bases). Germline CDR1 is MNHEY and CDR2 is SVGEGT. The V end was cut by 0 bases, the J end by 1 base, with 20 bases between. The length of the CDR3 is 19 residues. The chain's CDR3 is CASSYSGGSSPYGTDTQYF. CDR3 sequence (DNA): TGTGCCAGCAGTTACTCCGGCGGGTCGAGCCCCTATGGCACAGATACGCAGTATTTT.

This clonotype was found many times. J is TRBJ1-6 and V is TRBV20-1, with a possible D match to TRBD1 (5 bases). This CDR3 is 17 amino acids long. The germline V and J ends were trimmed by 0 bases and 0 bases, with 12 bases remaining between them. The germline V gene encodes CDR1 DFQATT and CDR2 SNEGSKA (reference sequence). CDR3 DNA: TGCAGTGCTAGAGATAGGGACCAGAGCTCCTATAATTCACCCCTCCACTTT. Its translation is CSARDRDQSSYNSPLHF.

In its sample, this clonotype was seen many times. The V and J genes are TRBV28 and TRBJ1-2; no reliable D call. CDR1 is MDHEN, CDR2 SYDVKM, per germline. Trimming shortened V by 2 bases and J by 8 bases, and 9 bases separated the two germline ends. The CDR3 contains 12 residues. CDR3 nucleotide sequence: TGTGCCAGCAGTTTAGCAAGGGCCGGCTACACCTTC. Amino acids: CASSLARAGYTF.

This clonotype came up many times. The rearrangement links TRBV6-2 or TRBV6-3 to TRBJ2-1, with D perhaps TRBD2 (5 bases). There are 17 residues in the CDR3. Germline loops: CDR1 MNHEY, CDR2 SVGEGT. The V and J ends lost 0 bases and 2 bases respectively, with 14 bases between them. CDR3 in DNA: TGTGCCAGCAGTTACTCACCACTTAGCGCAACCTACAATGAGCAGTTCTTC. Residues: CASSYSPLSATYNEQFF.

The table lists this clonotype with many counts. J is TRBJ2-1 and V is TRBV28, with unresolved D. This CDR3 contains 12 residues. Trimming took off 5 bases at V and 12 bases at J, with 14 bases between the two ends. Germline assignment: CDR1 MDHEN and CDR2 SYDVKM. This chain's CDR3 is CASSHPEKTQFF. The CDR3 DNA sequence: TGTGCCAGCAGTCACCCGGAGAAGACGCAGTTCTTC.

This clonotype was detected many times. The CDR3 sequence is CASSLANSYNSPLHF. The CDR3 nucleotides are TGTGCCAGCAGTTTAGCGAACAGCTATAATTCACCCCTCCACTTT. V is TRBV12-3 or TRBV12-4 and J is TRBJ1-6; D uncertain. V shed 0 bases and J shed 3 bases, with 6 bases lying between them. CDR3 length: 15 residues.

This clonotype was found many times. The V and J genes are TRBV4-3 and TRBJ2-7; D unresolved. Germline CDR1 is LGHNA and CDR2 is YSLEER. This CDR3 spans 13 amino acids. V lost 0 bases to trimming and J lost 4 bases, with 7 bases between them. For the CDR3, the DNA is TGCGCCAGCAGCCAAGAACCTGGTTACGAGCAGTACTTC. As protein: CASSQEPGYEQYF.

This clonotype was found many times. The rearrangement uses TRBV28 and TRBJ1-2; D gene uncertain. Trimming removed 0 bases at V and 8 bases at J, with 4 bases between. Per the germline V gene, CDR1 is MDHEN and CDR2 is SYDVKM. The CDR3 totals 11 residues. The CDR3 protein is CASSLWEGYTF. The CDR3 DNA is TGTGCCAGCAGTTTATGGGAAGGCTACACCTTC.

This clonotype came up many times. The J gene is TRBJ1-5, the V gene TRBV12-3 or TRBV12-4, with D hard to call. V gave up 8 bases and J gave up 6 bases, with 11 bases separating them. The CDR3 is 12 residues long. CDR3 sequence: CASRTDGQPQHF. As DNA, the CDR3 is TGTGCCAGCCGTACAGATGGTCAGCCCCAGCATTTT.

This clonotype was picked up many times. The V gene is TRBV7-2, the J gene TRBJ1-1; D is possibly TRBD1 (5 bases). The CDR3 has 15 residues. The germline V gene has CDR1 SGHTA and CDR2 FQGNSA. V lost 2 bases and J 1 base, leaving 11 bases between the germline ends. CDR3 residues: CASSLLGHSNTEAFF. The CDR3 nucleotides read TGTGCCAGCAGCTTACTGGGGCATTCGAACACTGAAGCTTTCTTT.

To note about this clonotype: A much larger clone is a single base away; this may be a read error. The rearrangement joins TRBV25-1 to TRBJ2-5, with TRBD2 matching 8 bases. The CDR3 is made up of 15 amino acids. Losses at the gene ends were 1 base for V and 2 bases for J; bases not matched to a gene: 3. Germline V gene data show CDR1 as MGHDK and CDR2 as SYGVNS. Here the CDR3 reads CASSELAGRQETQYF. CDR3 in DNA: TGTGCCAGCAGTGAATTAGCGGGGCGGCAAGAGACCCAGTACTTC.

This clonotype has at least ten counts. This chain uses TRBV21-1 with TRBJ2-1; TRBD1, as called in the table, went unchecked against the DNA. TRBV21-1 is deemed a pseudogene. This CDR3 has 17 residues. The CDR3 nucleotides are TGTGCCAGCAGCAAAGGGGTAGACAGGGGTAGGTACAATGAGCAGTTCTTC. Amino acid sequence: CASSKGVDRGRYNEQFF.